Included here is one TCR beta chain sequence, with context. Clones were sequenced by immunoSEQ multiplex PCR, and TCRdb holds only the in-frame ones, with some missing. This sample has some 240,000 clones, with roughly 84% found just once. This specimen belongs to a study of blood T cell repertoires in COVID-19. V lost 4 bases and J lost 11, with 15 bases in between. The CDR3 is 13 residues long. Germline loops: CDR1 KGHDR, CDR2 SFDVKD. The chain links TRBV24-1 to TRBJ2-3; D is undetermined. What was sequenced was peripheral blood. The TCR was taken from a woman between 40 and 50 years old who had recovered from COVID-19. The CDR3 loop reads CATSEAEERGQYF. The CDR3 nucleotides are TGTGCCACCAGTGAGGCAGAAGAGCGTGGGCAGTATTTT.